The 32 T cell receptor beta chains in this list originate from one sample, sequenced in a study of response to subunit inactivated influenza vaccine. MiXCR, applied by TCRdb to the RT-PCR reads, yields one record per CDR3 protein. The sample records about 700,000 distinct CDR3 sequences, approximately 13% being singletons. Here the sequenced sample was PBMCs from blood, taken about 14 days before vaccination. All receptors come from a man in his fifties or sixties who received an inactivated influenza vaccine.

The chain links TRBV20-1 to TRBJ1-4; 8 bases align to TRBD1. Germline V lookup: CDR1 DFQATT, CDR2 SNEGSKA (reference sequence). The CDR3 length is 14 residues. Unmatched junction bases numbered 6, after V lost 1 base and J lost 8 bases. DNA of the CDR3: TGCAGTGCTAGAGCAGGGGGCGCGTCGGAAAAACTGTTTTTT. It encodes CSARAGGASEKLFF.

The chain carries TRBV4-2 and TRBJ2-5; possibly TRBD2 for D (6 bases). Per germline, CDR1 LGHNA and CDR2 YNFKEQ. The CDR3 covers 15 residues. The V and J ends lost 0 bases and 5 bases respectively, with 13 bases between them. CDR3 in amino acids: CASSQDLLAMETQYF. DNA for the CDR3: TGTGCCAGCAGCCAAGATTTACTAGCCATGGAGACCCAGTACTTC.

In this sample, this clonotype turned up a few times. V is TRBV2 and J is TRBJ1-1, with 7 bases matching TRBD1. Germline CDR1 and CDR2: SNHLY and FYNNEI. The CDR3 extends over 15 amino acids. Trimming at V came to 6 bases and at J to 4 bases, leaving 11 bases not matched to a gene. The CDR3: CASRGVTGVGTEAFF. CDR3 coding DNA: TGTGCCAGCAGGGGGGTCACAGGGGTCGGCACTGAAGCTTTCTTT.

This clonotype was observed a few times. The J gene is TRBJ2-7, the V gene TRBV19; a weak D match, TRBD1 (5 bases). This CDR3 has 15 residues. Trimming left V 4 bases short and J 2 bases short, with 15 bases between. Per germline, CDR1 LNHDA and CDR2 SQIVND (reference sequence). The CDR3 loop is CASSRLVGAAYEQYF. CDR3 coding DNA: TGTGCCAGTAGTAGGCTGGTAGGGGCCGCCTACGAGCAGTACTTC.

This chain joins TRBV24-1 and TRBJ2-2; D remains unclear. CDR1 is KGHDR, CDR2 SFDVKD, per germline. V was trimmed by 5 bases and J by 8 bases, leaving 11 bases between them. CDR3 length: 13 amino acids. DNA for the CDR3: TGTGCCACCAGTGGAGTAGGGTCGGGGGAGCTGTTTTTT. It translates to CATSGVGSGELFF.

This clonotype has a handful of counts. A single base separates this from a much larger clone, so it may be a read error. This chain uses TRBV7-9 with TRBJ1-2; 9 bases are a match to TRBD1. Germline CDR1 and CDR2: SEHNR and FQNEAQ (reference sequence). This CDR3 is built from 16 residues. CDR3 DNA: TGTGCCAGCAGCCGGTCCCGGGACAGGGTGGACTATGACTACACCTTC. It is translated as CASSRSRDRVDYDYTF.

This clonotype was counted a few times. The chain employs TRBV7-9 and TRBJ2-3; TRBD2 is a possible D gene (7 bases). The V end lost 5 bases, the J end lost 6 bases, and 21 bases lay between the germline ends. The CDR3 consists of 16 residues. Germline assignment: CDR1 SEHNR and CDR2 FQNEAQ (reference sequence). The CDR3: CASSISYGGPGDTQYF. Here the CDR3 DNA reads TGTGCCAGCAGCATCTCCTACGGGGGGCCGGGTGATACGCAGTATTTT. Using reference TRBV7-9 and TRBJ2-3 for the parts outside the CDR3, the full variable domain is DTGVSQNPRHKITKRGQNVTFRCDPISEHNRLYWYRQTLGQGPEFLTYFQNEAQLEKSRLLSDRFSAERPKGSFSTLEIQRTEQGDSAMYLCASSISYGGPGDTQYFGPGTRLTVL.

This clonotype turned up a few times. The genes are TRBV12-3 or TRBV12-4 and TRBJ1-2; D remains ambiguous. Deletions cut 1 base from V and 0 bases from J, with 6 bases between. This CDR3 region has 14 residues. As DNA, the CDR3 is TGTGCCAGCAGTTTAGGGACTACTAACTATGGCTACACCTTC. Translation gives CASSLGTTNYGYTF.

The chain uses TRBV11-1 and TRBJ2-5, with D possibly being TRBD1 (5 bases). The germline V gene has CDR1 SGHAT and CDR2 FQDESV (reference sequence). Trimming cost V 4 bases and J 3 bases, with 15 bases left between them. This CDR3 region has 15 residues. CDR3 nucleotide sequence: TGTGCCAGCAGCTCAGCCAGGGATTCGAAAGAGACCCAGTACTTC. Protein product: CASSSARDSKETQYF.

This clonotype was seen at least ten times. V usage is TRBV12-3 or TRBV12-4 and J usage is TRBJ2-5, with D perhaps TRBD2 (6 bases). V was trimmed by 5 bases and J by 5 bases, leaving 15 bases between them. The CDR3 totals 14 residues. The DNA of the CDR3 is TGTGCCAGCAGTCTATTCCTTGGGGGGGAGACCCAGTACTTC. Its translation is CASSLFLGGETQYF.

The chain employs TRBV20-1 and TRBJ2-1, with TRBD2 matching 14 bases. The length of the CDR3 is 15 residues. In germline, CDR1 is DFQATT, CDR2 SNEGSKA (reference sequence). V lost 4 bases, J lost 9 bases, and 8 bases stayed unmatched. CDR3 loop: CSATNGLAGGFEQFF. As DNA, the CDR3 is TGCAGTGCTACAAACGGACTAGCGGGAGGTTTTGAGCAGTTCTTC.

The rearrangement uses TRBV12-3 or TRBV12-4 and TRBJ1-2, with D hard to call. Deletions cut 1 base from V and 4 bases from J, with 10 bases between. The CDR3 sequence is 14 residues long. CDR3 in DNA: TGTGCCAGCAGTTTAGGCTTACGAGGCTATGGCTACACCTTC. Protein product: CASSLGLRGYGYTF.

At least ten counts were recorded for this clonotype. J is TRBJ2-3 and V is TRBV29-1; D is perhaps TRBD1 (6 bases). The CDR3 has 12 amino acids. Germline V gene sequence: CDR1 SQVTM, CDR2 ANQGSEA. V was pared by 4 bases and J by 3 bases, with 8 bases between. The DNA for the CDR3 is TGCAGCGTTGGAGGGGGAACAGATACGCAGTATTTT. Amino acids: CSVGGGTDTQYF.

This clonotype was found a few times. The V gene is TRBV9, the J gene TRBJ2-7, with D possibly TRBD1 on 7 matching bases. Trimming took off 3 bases at V and 2 bases at J, with 12 bases between the two ends. Per germline, CDR1 SGDLS and CDR2 YYNGEE. This CDR3 spans 14 amino acids. CDR3 sequence (DNA): TGTGCCAGCAGCGGGGGGGACAGTCCCTACGAGCAGTACTTC. This codes for CASSGGDSPYEQYF.

This clonotype was picked up many times. J is TRBJ1-1 and V is TRBV29-1; weak D call: TRBD1 (5 bases). The germline V gene has CDR1 SQVTM and CDR2 ANQGSEA. The CDR3 covers 14 residues. V was pared by 4 bases and J by 6 bases, with 18 bases between. Written as DNA, the CDR3 is TGCAGCGTTGCCCGGCTGGGGGGGATCGCTGAAGCTTTCTTT. It is translated as CSVARLGGIAEAFF.

This chain uses TRBV11-1 with TRBJ2-1; D is ambiguous. The V end was cut by 0 bases, the J end by 10 bases, with 13 bases between. The CDR3 spans 14 residues. Per the germline V gene, CDR1 is SGHAT and CDR2 is FQDESV (reference sequence). The CDR3 region has the DNA TGTGCCAGCAGCTTAGCCGCGACCCCAATAGAGCAGTTCTTC. Amino acids: CASSLAATPIEQFF.

This clonotype was seen only a few times. This chain joins TRBV5-4 and TRBJ2-3; D is unresolved. The V gene's germline CDR1 is SGHNT and CDR2 YYREEE (reference sequence). The CDR3 loop spans 15 amino acids. The germline V and J ends were trimmed by 1 base and 0 bases, with 9 bases remaining between them. The CDR3 DNA follows: TGTGCCAGCAGCTTGAGATCGGTTAGCACAGATACGCAGTATTTT. It encodes CASSLRSVSTDTQYF.

This clonotype was seen more than once but under ten times. The chain employs TRBV7-6 and TRBJ2-7; TRBD2 is a possible D gene (5 bases). Trimming removed 0 bases at V and 4 bases at J, with 10 bases between. CDR3 length equals 14 residues. Germline values: CDR1 SGHVS, CDR2 FNYEAQ. The CDR3 nucleotides read TGTGCCAGCAGCTTAGCGTCGGGGTTATACGAGCAGTACTTC. It translates to CASSLASGLYEQYF.

This clonotype has a handful of counts. This chain uses TRBV25-1 with TRBJ2-7; no definite D call. V lost 4 bases to trimming and J lost 5 bases, with 6 bases between them. Germline V gene sequence: CDR1 MGHDK, CDR2 SYGVNS. This CDR3 spans 11 amino acids. The CDR3 DNA reads as TGTGCCAGCAGTGCAGGCCACGAGCAGTACTTC. Encoded protein: CASSAGHEQYF.

About this clonotype itself: An end of the junction does not agree with germline; a read error may underlie this. The chain has TRBV5-4 and TRBJ2-3; maybe TRBD1 (5 bases). The CDR3 contains 13 residues. Germline V gene lookup returns CDR1 SGHNT and CDR2 YYREEE (reference sequence). CDR3 sequence reads: CARSLGHTDTQYF. CDR3 DNA: TGTGCCAGGAGCTTGGGGCACACAGATACGCAGTATTTT.

The chain links TRBV27 to TRBJ2-3; TRBD1 aligns across 7 bases. Per the germline V gene, CDR1 is MNHEY and CDR2 is SMNVEV (reference sequence). The V segment lost 4 bases and the J segment 8 bases; nucleotides outside the gene matches: 15. This CDR3 contains 16 residues. In DNA, the CDR3 is TGTGCCAGCAGTTCCTCTGGACAGGTCCGAAGGGTTACGCAGTATTTT. The encoded protein is CASSSSGQVRRVTQYF.

In this sample, this clonotype turned up a few times. The chain joins TRBV9 to TRBJ2-5, with TRBD2 identical over 9 bases. The length of the CDR3 is 16 residues. The germline V gene encodes CDR1 SGDLS and CDR2 YYNGEE. V lost 0 bases to trimming and J lost 5 bases; unmatched junction nucleotides: 8. This CDR3 is CASSVGLASGKETQYF. The CDR3 DNA reads as TGTGCCAGCAGCGTAGGTCTGGCTAGCGGGAAGGAGACCCAGTACTTC.

The chain recombines TRBV12-3 or TRBV12-4 with TRBJ1-5; 9 nucleotides align to TRBD1. CDR3 size: 17 residues. Trimming took 4 bases from V and 3 from J; bases not matched to a gene: 10. CDR3: CASSYGTGMTPNQPQHF. CDR3 DNA: TGTGCCAGCAGTTATGGGACAGGGATGACGCCCAATCAGCCCCAGCATTTT.

V and J are TRBV29-1 and TRBJ2-1, with 7 nucleotides matching TRBD1. The germline gives CDR1 SQVTM, CDR2 ANQGSEA. V shed 2 bases and J 6 bases; nucleotides not matched to a gene: 4. The CDR3 length is 13 residues. As DNA, the CDR3 is TGCAGCGTTGAATGGGACAGCCCCAATGAGCAGTTCTTC. It is translated as CSVEWDSPNEQFF.

This clonotype appeared a few times. The rearrangement links TRBV20-1 to TRBJ1-2; D possibly corresponds to TRBD1 (5 bases). Germline-derived CDR1 and CDR2 are DFQATT and SNEGSKA (reference sequence). V was shortened by 3 bases and J by 3 bases, with 11 bases between the two germline ends. The CDR3 extends over 13 amino acids. CDR3 protein: CSASWARDYGYTF. The DNA for the CDR3 is TGCAGTGCTAGTTGGGCCAGGGACTATGGCTACACCTTC.

This clonotype was seen ten or more times. The rearrangement joins TRBV4-1 to TRBJ1-5; maybe TRBD1 (5 bases). Deletions cut 0 bases from V and 4 bases from J, with 10 bases between. In germline, CDR1 is MGHRA, CDR2 YSYEKL. The CDR3 is 15 amino acids. CDR3 in amino acids: CASSQDSGGNQPQHF. For the CDR3, the DNA is TGCGCCAGCAGCCAAGATTCGGGGGGGAATCAGCCCCAGCATTTT.

The chain links TRBV6-2 or TRBV6-3 to TRBJ1-5, with no clear D. V was shortened by 6 bases and J by 6 bases, with 15 bases between the two germline ends. Germline V lookup: CDR1 MNHEY, CDR2 SVGEGT. This CDR3 comprises 14 residues. The CDR3 sequence: CASSPTNAGQPQHF. CDR3 bases: TGTGCCAGCAGCCCGACAAACGCAGGTCAGCCCCAGCATTTT.

The chain combines TRBV20-1 with TRBJ2-5, with 7 bases fitting TRBD1. The CDR3 has 14 residues. Unmatched junction bases numbered 7, after V lost 6 bases and J lost 0 bases. The germline gives CDR1 DFQATT, CDR2 SNEGSKA (reference sequence). The CDR3 nucleotides are TGCAGTGCAACATTTACAGGGGACCAAGAGACCCAGTACTTC. Translated, it gives CSATFTGDQETQYF.

This clonotype was detected only a few times. This sequence joins TRBV14 and TRBJ2-7; 9 positions match TRBD2. V lost 0 bases and J lost 0; bases outside the gene matches: 18. Germline CDR1 reads SGHDN; CDR2 reads FVKESK. The CDR3 extends over 21 amino acids. In nucleotides, the CDR3 is TGTGCCAGCAGCCAAGATTGGGAAAGCGGGAGGTTCCTAATAAACTCCTACGAGCAGTACTTC. The encoded protein is CASSQDWESGRFLINSYEQYF.

This clonotype was detected ten times or more. The rearrangement links TRBV20-1 to TRBJ1-1; TRBD1 matches 9 bases. V lost 3 bases, J lost 2 bases, and 7 bases stayed unmatched. The CDR3 length is 15 residues. The V gene's germline CDR1 is DFQATT and CDR2 SNEGSKA (reference sequence). CDR3 region: CSARDRGRLNTEAFF. CDR3 DNA: TGCAGTGCTAGGGACAGGGGACGATTAAACACTGAAGCTTTCTTT.

This clonotype was found a few times. The genes are TRBV9 and TRBJ2-3; D gene ambiguous. Looked up from germline, CDR1 is SGDLS and CDR2 is YYNGEE. The CDR3 has 11 residues. Between the trimmed V and J ends, which lost 4 bases and 6 bases, there was a span of 6 bases. CDR3 sequence reads: CASSHSDTQYF. The CDR3 DNA is TGTGCCAGCAGCCATAGCGATACGCAGTATTTT.

J is TRBJ1-4 and V is TRBV4-3; D is uncertain. The CDR3 covers 16 residues. V was shortened by 1 base and J by 4 bases, with 13 bases between the two germline ends. Germline loops: CDR1 LGHNA, CDR2 YSLEER. The CDR3 spells CASSQAPRTNNEKLFF. CDR3 nucleotide sequence: TGCGCCAGCAGCCAAGCCCCCCGGACCAATAATGAAAAACTGTTTTTT.